This TCR beta chain was observed in a study of blood T cells in healthy people across ages. A few counts support this clonotype. The CDR3 covers 16 residues. Unmatched junction bases numbered 7, after V lost 6 bases and J lost 3 bases. Through a sample-barcoded 5' primer and a J-beta primer mix, a second PCR was run for roughly 7 to 11 cycles. TCRdb reprocessed the 5' RACE reads with MiXCR, giving one entry per CDR3 protein. This table holds about 1,500,000 distinct CDR3 sequences, about 40% found once. This clonotype was sampled from a woman aged 18 to 35 in good health. The chain carries TRBV12-3 or TRBV12-4 and TRBJ2-5; TRBD2 matches 13 bases. The sample taken for sequencing was blood. The CDR3 region is CASSERGLAGKETQYF. The DNA of the CDR3 is TGTGCCAGCAGCGAAAGGGGACTAGCGGGAAAAGAGACCCAGTACTTC.